These T cell receptor beta chains were read from a single sample in a study of T cell changes during pregnancy in multiple sclerosis. TCRdb's copy holds only in-frame clones and misses some; the assay was immunoSEQ multiplex PCR. The sample carries some 66,000 clones, roughly 90% recorded once. Material: CD8+ T cells from peripheral blood mononuclear cells, obtained before pregnancy. The receptors stem from a female donor with multiple sclerosis, enrolled in a pregnancy study. Both conserved end residues are part of each CDR3. Each record gives: CDR3 length, clone size, V gene, D gene, J gene, CDR3 protein, CDR3 DNA. A D gene is named only where the DNA matches it firmly. Not every row has a clone size; where given, it reads once, few, many or a size class.

>16|NA|TRBV30|TRBD2|TRBJ2-1
CAWRWLAGSSYNEQFF
TGTGCCTGGAGGTGGCTAGCGGGGTCCTCTTACAATGAGCAGTTCTTC
>12|many|TRBV27|NA|TRBJ2-7
CASSLFGDEQYF
TGTGCCAGCAGTTTATTCGGGGACGAGCAGTACTTC
>14|NA|TRBV2|NA|TRBJ2-7
CASNPIQSSYEQYF
TGTGCCAGCAACCCCATACAGAGCTCCTACGAGCAGTACTTC
>15|NA|TRBV9|TRBD2|TRBJ2-1
CASSSTSGSYNEQFF
TGTGCCAGCAGCTCCACTAGCGGGTCCTACAATGAGCAGTTCTTC
>14|NA|TRBV7-9|NA|TRBJ1-4
CASSSRSTNEKLFF
TGTGCCAGCAGCAGCAGGTCAACTAATGAAAAACTGTTTTTT
>16|NA|TRBV15|TRBD1|TRBJ2-1
CATSRGRQGLINEQFF
TGTGCCACCAGCAGAGGCAGACAGGGGTTAATCAATGAGCAGTTCTTC
>17|NA|TRBV13|NA|TRBJ1-6
CASSPTLAGNINSPLHF
TGTGCCAGCAGCCCAACCCTGGCCGGGAACATCAATTCACCCCTCCACTTT
>12|NA|TRBV6-5|NA|TRBJ2-3
CASSHRLDTQYF
TGTGCCAGCAGCCACCGACTAGATACGCAGTATTTT
>14|NA|TRBV7-9|TRBD2|TRBJ2-7
CASSPSGGAHEQYF
TGTGCCAGCAGCCCTAGCGGGGGGGCCCACGAGCAGTACTTC
>17|NA|TRBV25-1|NA|TRBJ2-3
CASSGSRTGIGTDTQYF
TGTGCCAGCAGTGGGTCGAGGACGGGAATTGGCACAGATACGCAGTATTTT
>14|NA|TRBV5-4|NA|TRBJ2-2
CASSTLDIGGELFF
TGTGCCAGCAGCACCCTTGACATAGGCGGGGAGCTGTTTTTT
>14|few|TRBV6-5|TRBD2|TRBJ2-1
CTSGVGGDYNEQFF
TGTACGAGCGGGGTAGGCGGGGACTACAATGAGCAGTTCTTC
>16|once|TRBV4-1|NA|TRBJ2-3
CASSQDRESDTDTQYF
TGCGCCAGCAGCCAGGACCGGGAGTCCGACACAGATACGCAGTATTTT
>14|NA|TRBV9|NA|TRBJ1-1
CASTTDGMNTEAFF
TGTGCCAGCACCACGGACGGGATGAACACTGAAGCTTTCTTT
>15|NA|TRBV7-2|NA|TRBJ2-2
CASSLNWANTGELFF
TGTGCCAGCAGCTTAAATTGGGCAAACACCGGGGAGCTGTTTTTT
>14|NA|TRBV15|TRBD1|TRBJ1-5
CATGGGAGNQPQHF
TGTGCCACCGGAGGGGGCGCGGGCAATCAGCCCCAGCATTTT
>15|few|TRBV7-6|NA|TRBJ1-5
CASSLDTYSNQPQHF
TGTGCCAGCAGCTTAGATACTTATAGCAATCAGCCCCAGCATTTT
>14|once|TRBV30|NA|TRBJ2-7
CAWSWGAGEGEQYF
TGTGCCTGGAGTTGGGGGGCAGGGGAGGGCGAGCAGTACTTC
>11|NA|TRBV27|NA|TRBJ2-7
CASSFSGEQYF
TGTGCCAGCAGTTTCTCGGGTGAGCAGTACTTC
>14|NA|TRBV18|NA|TRBJ1-5
CASSYRDSNQPQHF
TGTGCCAGCTCGTACAGGGATAGCAATCAGCCCCAGCATTTT
>12|NA|TRBV11-2|NA|TRBJ1-1
CASSPDRPEAFF
TGTGCCAGCAGCCCCGACAGACCAGAAGCTTTCTTT
>16|NA|TRBV11-2|TRBD2|TRBJ2-1
CASSLGGGGWQFEQFF
TGTGCCAGCAGCTTAGGAGGCGGGGGGTGGCAATTTGAGCAGTTCTTC
>13|NA|TRBV6-5|NA|TRBJ1-1
CASSWTENTEAFF
TGTGCCAGCAGTTGGACAGAGAACACTGAAGCTTTCTTT
>15|NA|TRBV11-2|TRBD1|TRBJ2-5
CASSNYTGGEETQYF
TGTGCCAGCAGCAACTATACAGGGGGAGAAGAGACCCAGTACTTC
>18|NA|TRBV13|TRBD2|TRBJ2-7
CASSSRTSGGGSSYEQYF
TGTGCCAGCAGCTCCCGGACTAGCGGGGGGGGGAGCTCCTACGAGCAGTACTTC
>15|once|TRBV5-6|NA|TRBJ1-1
CASSNGGLMNTEAFF
TGTGCCAGCAGCAACGGAGGACTTATGAACACTGAAGCTTTCTTT
>14|NA|TRBV7-9|NA|TRBJ2-7
CASSLVGTPYEQYF
TGTGCCAGCAGCTTAGTTGGGACACCCTACGAGCAGTACTTC
>12|NA|TRBV2|NA|TRBJ2-7
CAMDLGTYEQYF
TGTGCCATGGACTTGGGGACCTACGAGCAGTACTTC
>12|NA|TRBV11-2|NA|TRBJ2-1
CASSLGGIEQFF
TGTGCCAGCAGCTTAGGAGGAATTGAGCAGTTCTTC
>15|NA|TRBV19|NA|TRBJ1-5
CASSIDQGRHQPQHF
TGTGCCAGTAGTATAGATCAGGGCCGGCATCAGCCCCAGCATTTT
>13|NA|TRBV7-9|NA|TRBJ2-7
CASSLDRAYEQYF
TGTGCCAGCAGCTTAGACAGAGCCTACGAGCAGTACTTC
>14|NA|TRBV6-5|TRBD1|TRBJ2-7
CASSRTGESYEQYF
TGTGCCAGCAGCCGGACAGGGGAGTCCTACGAGCAGTACTTC
>14|NA|TRBV27|NA|TRBJ2-3
CASSSPLYPDTQYF
TGTGCCAGCAGCTCCCCTCTCTACCCCGATACGCAGTATTTT
>15|NA|TRBV6-5|TRBD2|TRBJ2-1
CASSYSGLAYNEQFF
TGTGCCAGCAGTTACTCAGGACTAGCCTACAATGAGCAGTTCTTC
>16|NA|TRBV29-1|TRBD1|TRBJ2-1
CSVRTGGQDSYNEQFF
TGCAGCGTTCGGACAGGGGGTCAGGACTCCTACAATGAGCAGTTCTTC
>15|NA|TRBV11-3|NA|TRBJ2-3
CASSPWGDGSDTQYF
TGTGCCAGCAGCCCTTGGGGGGACGGTTCAGATACGCAGTATTTT
>14|NA|TRBV6-5|NA|TRBJ2-5
CASSYSWGEETQYF
TGTGCCAGCAGTTACTCTTGGGGGGAAGAGACCCAGTACTTC
>13|NA|TRBV27|NA|TRBJ2-3
CASSLLSTATQYF
TGTGCCAGCAGTTTATTATCCACAGCTACGCAGTATTTT
>16|NA|TRBV21-1|NA|TRBJ2-7
CASSKKNRSRDYEQYF
TGTGCCAGCAGCAAAAAAAACAGGTCAAGGGACTACGAGCAGTACTTC
>15|once|TRBV27|TRBD2|TRBJ2-3
CASSLGSGGVDTQYF
TGTGCCAGCAGTTTAGGGAGCGGGGGGGTGGATACGCAGTATTTT
>17|once|TRBV4-2|NA|TRBJ1-5
CASSQTWNRANNQPQHF
TGTGCCAGCAGCCAAACCTGGAACAGGGCGAATAATCAGCCCCAGCATTTT
>14|NA|TRBV27|TRBD1|TRBJ2-7
CASSLQGAYHEQYF
TGTGCCAGCAGTTTACAGGGGGCTTACCACGAGCAGTACTTC
>18|NA|TRBV9|TRBD1|TRBJ2-5
CASSSHTGDSSPPETQYF
TGTGCCAGCAGCTCCCACACCGGGGACAGCTCTCCCCCGGAGACCCAGTACTTC